This paragraph covers one T cell receptor beta chain sequence. Its antigen is currently unknown. The data are from a study of OX40 agonist ivuxolimab in advanced cancers. The wider study: The patients received agonistic anti-OX40 (CD134) antibody ivuxolimab. Intravenous ivuxolimab was administered to patients every 2 weeks at 0.01 to 10 mg/kg.

Profiled with immunoSEQ multiplex PCR; TCRdb holds only in-frame clones, not every one. The sample has around 90,000 clones, over 75% seen once. Germline values: CDR1 SGHKS, CDR2 YYEKEE (reference sequence). The V gene lost 1 base and the J gene lost 3 bases, with 19 bases spanning the gap. CDR3 length: 18 amino acids. Overall study findings and caveats: Antigens targeted by the expanded peripheral T cells were not determined.

This sample comprised CD4+ or CD8+ T cells sorted from blood, obtained in a trial of the OX40 agonist ivuxolimab. This TCR was sampled from an adult with an advanced solid tumor such as melanoma, head and neck, liver or kidney cancer. The chain couples TRBV5-5 to TRBJ1-4; D may be TRBD1 (6 bases). The CDR3 bases are TGTGCCAGCAGCTTGTCCATGCCCACGGCAGGGGCTAATGAAAAACTGTTTTTT. Translated, it gives CASSLSMPTAGANEKLFF.